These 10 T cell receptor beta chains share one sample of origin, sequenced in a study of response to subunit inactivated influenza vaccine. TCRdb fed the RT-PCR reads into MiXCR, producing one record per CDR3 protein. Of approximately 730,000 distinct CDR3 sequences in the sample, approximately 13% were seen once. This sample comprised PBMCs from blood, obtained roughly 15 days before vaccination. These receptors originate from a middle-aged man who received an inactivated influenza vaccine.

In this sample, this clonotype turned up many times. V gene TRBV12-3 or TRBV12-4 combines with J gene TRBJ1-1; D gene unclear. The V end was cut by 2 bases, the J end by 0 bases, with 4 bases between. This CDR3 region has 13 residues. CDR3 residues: CASSLILNTEAFF. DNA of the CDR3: TGTGCCAGCAGTTTAATTTTGAACACTGAAGCTTTCTTT.

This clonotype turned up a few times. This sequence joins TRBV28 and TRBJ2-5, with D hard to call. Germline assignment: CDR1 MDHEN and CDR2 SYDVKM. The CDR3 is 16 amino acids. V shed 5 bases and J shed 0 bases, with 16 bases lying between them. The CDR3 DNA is TGTGCCAGCAGTCCCCCCTTCGGAAGACACCAAGAGACCCAGTACTTC. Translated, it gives CASSPPFGRHQETQYF.

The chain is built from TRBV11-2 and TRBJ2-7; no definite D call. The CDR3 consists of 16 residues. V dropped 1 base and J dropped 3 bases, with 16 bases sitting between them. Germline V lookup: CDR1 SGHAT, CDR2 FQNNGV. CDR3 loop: CASSLAQSSAYYEQYF. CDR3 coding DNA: TGTGCCAGCAGCTTAGCCCAGTCTTCAGCCTACTACGAGCAGTACTTC.

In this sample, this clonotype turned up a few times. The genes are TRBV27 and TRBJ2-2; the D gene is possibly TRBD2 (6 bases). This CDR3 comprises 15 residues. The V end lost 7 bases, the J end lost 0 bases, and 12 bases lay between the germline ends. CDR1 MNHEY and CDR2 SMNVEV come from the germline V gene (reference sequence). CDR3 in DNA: TGTGCCAGCAAGGCGGGGAGTGCGAACACCGGGGAGCTGTTTTTT. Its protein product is CASKAGSANTGELFF.

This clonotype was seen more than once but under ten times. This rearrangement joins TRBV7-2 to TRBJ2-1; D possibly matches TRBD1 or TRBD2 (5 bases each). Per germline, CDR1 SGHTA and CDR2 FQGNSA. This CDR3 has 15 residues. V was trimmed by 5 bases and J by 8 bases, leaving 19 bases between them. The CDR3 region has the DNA TGTGCCAGCAGCCGGGAAGCGGCAGGGATACATGAGCAGTTCTTC. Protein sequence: CASSREAAGIHEQFF.

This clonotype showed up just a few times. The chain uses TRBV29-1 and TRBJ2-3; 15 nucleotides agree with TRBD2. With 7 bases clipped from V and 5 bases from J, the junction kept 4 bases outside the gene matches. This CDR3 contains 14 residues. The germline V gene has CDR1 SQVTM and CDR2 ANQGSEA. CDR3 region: CSAGLAGGRDTQYF. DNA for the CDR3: TGCAGCGCCGGACTAGCGGGAGGGAGAGATACGCAGTATTTT.

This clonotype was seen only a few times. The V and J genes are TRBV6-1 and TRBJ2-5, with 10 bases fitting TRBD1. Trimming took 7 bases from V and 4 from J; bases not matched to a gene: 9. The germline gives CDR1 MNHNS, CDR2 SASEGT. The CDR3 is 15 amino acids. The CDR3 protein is CASNPPGQGRETQYF. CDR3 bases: TGTGCCAGCAATCCACCGGGACAGGGGCGAGAGACCCAGTACTTC.

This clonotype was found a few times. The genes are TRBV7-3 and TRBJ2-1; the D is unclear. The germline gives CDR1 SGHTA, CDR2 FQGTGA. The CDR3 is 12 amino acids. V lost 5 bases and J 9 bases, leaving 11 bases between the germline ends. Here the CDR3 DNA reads TGTGCCAGCAGCCAAGAATTTGGTGAGCAGTTCTTC. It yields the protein CASSQEFGEQFF.

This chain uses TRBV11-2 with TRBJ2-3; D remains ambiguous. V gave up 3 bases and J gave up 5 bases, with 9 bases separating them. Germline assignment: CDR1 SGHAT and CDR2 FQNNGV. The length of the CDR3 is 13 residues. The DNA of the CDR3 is TGTGCCAGCAGCTTGGACCGGATAGATACGCAGTATTTT. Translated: CASSLDRIDTQYF. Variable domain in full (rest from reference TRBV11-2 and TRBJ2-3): EAGVAQSPRYKIIEKRQSVAFWCNPISGHATLYWYQQILGQGPKLLIQFQNNGVVDDSQLPKDRFSAERLKGVDSTLKIQPAKLEDSAVYLCASSLDRIDTQYFGPGTRLTVL.

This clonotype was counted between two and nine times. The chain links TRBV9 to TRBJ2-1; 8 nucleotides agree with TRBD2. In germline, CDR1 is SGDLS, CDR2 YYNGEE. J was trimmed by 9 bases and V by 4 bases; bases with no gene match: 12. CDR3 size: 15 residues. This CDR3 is CASSPGLGGTREQFF. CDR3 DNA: TGTGCCAGCAGCCCGGGACTAGGAGGTACTCGTGAGCAGTTCTTC.